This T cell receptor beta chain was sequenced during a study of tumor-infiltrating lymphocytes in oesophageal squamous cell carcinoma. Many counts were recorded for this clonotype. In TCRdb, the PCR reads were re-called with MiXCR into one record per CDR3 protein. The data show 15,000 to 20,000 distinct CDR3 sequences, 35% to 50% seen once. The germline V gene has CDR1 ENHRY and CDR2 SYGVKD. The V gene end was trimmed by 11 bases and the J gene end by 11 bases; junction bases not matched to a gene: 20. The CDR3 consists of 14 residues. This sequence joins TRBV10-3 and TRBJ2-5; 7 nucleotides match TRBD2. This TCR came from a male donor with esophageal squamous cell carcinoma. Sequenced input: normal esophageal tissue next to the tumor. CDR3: CASQLAGVYNEQYF. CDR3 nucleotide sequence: TGTGCCTCCCAGTTGGCGGGGGTATACAATGAGCAGTACTTC.